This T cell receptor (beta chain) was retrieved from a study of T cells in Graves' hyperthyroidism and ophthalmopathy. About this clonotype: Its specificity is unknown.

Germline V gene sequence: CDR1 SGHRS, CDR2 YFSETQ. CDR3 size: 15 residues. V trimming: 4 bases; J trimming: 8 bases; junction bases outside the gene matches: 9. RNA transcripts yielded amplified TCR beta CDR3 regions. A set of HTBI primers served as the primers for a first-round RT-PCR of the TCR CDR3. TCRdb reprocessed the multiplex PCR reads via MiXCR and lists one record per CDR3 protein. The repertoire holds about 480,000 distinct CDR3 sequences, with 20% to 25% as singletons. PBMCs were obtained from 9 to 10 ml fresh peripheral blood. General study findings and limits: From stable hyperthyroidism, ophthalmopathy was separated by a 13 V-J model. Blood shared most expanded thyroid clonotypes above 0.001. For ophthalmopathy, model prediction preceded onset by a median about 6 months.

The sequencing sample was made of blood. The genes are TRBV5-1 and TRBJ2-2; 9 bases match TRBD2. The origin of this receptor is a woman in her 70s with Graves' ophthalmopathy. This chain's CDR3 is CASSAPSGNRGELFF. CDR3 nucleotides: TGCGCCAGCAGCGCCCCTAGCGGGAATAGAGGGGAGCTGTTTTTT.